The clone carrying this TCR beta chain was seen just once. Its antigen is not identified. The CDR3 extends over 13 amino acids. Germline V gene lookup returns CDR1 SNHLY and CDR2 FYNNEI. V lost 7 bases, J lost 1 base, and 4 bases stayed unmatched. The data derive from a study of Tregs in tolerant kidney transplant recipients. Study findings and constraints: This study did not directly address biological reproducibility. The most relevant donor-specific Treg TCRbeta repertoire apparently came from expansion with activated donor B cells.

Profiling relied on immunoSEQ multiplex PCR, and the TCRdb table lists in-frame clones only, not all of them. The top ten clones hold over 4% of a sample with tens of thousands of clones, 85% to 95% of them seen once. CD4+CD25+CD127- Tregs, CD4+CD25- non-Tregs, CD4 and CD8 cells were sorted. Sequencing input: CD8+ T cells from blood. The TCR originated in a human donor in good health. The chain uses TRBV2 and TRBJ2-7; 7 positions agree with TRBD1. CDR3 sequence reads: CASKGQASYEQYF. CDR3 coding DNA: TGTGCCAGCAAAGGACAGGCGTCCTACGAGCAGTACTTC.